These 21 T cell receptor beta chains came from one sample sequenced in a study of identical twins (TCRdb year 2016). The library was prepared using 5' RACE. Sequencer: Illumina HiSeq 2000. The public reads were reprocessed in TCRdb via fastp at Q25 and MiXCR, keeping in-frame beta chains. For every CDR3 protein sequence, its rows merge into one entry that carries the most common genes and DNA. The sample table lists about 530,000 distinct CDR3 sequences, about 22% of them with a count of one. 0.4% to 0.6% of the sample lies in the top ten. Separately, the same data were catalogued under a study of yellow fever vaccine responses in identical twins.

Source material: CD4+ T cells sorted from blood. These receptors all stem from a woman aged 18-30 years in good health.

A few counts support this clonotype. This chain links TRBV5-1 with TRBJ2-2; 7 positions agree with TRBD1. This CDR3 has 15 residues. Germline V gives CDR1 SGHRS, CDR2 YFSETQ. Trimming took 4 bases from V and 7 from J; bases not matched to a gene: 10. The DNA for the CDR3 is TGCGCCAGCAGCATGACAGGGAGTGGAAACGGGGAGCTGTTTTTT. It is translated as CASSMTGSGNGELFF.

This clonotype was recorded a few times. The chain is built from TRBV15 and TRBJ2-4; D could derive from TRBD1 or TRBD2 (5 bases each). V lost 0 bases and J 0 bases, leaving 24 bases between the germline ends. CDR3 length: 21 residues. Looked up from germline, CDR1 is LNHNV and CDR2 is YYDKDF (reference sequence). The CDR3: CATSRDGWVEGLTLAKNIQYF. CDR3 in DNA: TGTGCCACCAGCAGAGACGGATGGGTCGAGGGGTTAACACTAGCCAAAAACATTCAGTACTTC.

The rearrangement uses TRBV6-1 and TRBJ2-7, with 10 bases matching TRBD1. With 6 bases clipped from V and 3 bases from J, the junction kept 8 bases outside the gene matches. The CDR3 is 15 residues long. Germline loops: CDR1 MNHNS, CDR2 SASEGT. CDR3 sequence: CASRSPGQGIYEQYF. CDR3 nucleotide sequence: TGTGCCAGCAGGAGCCCGGGACAGGGGATCTACGAGCAGTACTTC.

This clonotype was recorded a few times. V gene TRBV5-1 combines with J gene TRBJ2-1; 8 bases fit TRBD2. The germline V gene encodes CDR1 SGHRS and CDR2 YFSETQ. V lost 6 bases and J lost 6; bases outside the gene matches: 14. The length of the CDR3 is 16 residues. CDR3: CASNINNGGATNEQFF. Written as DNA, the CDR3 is TGCGCCAGCAACATTAATAACGGGGGGGCGACCAATGAGCAGTTCTTC.

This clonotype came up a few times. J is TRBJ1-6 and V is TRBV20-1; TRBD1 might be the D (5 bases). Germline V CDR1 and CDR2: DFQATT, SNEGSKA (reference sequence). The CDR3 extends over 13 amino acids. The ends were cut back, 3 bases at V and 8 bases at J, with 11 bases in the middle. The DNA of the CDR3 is TGCAGTGCTAGGGGCAGGGTGGATTCACCCCTCCACTTT. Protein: CSARGRVDSPLHF.

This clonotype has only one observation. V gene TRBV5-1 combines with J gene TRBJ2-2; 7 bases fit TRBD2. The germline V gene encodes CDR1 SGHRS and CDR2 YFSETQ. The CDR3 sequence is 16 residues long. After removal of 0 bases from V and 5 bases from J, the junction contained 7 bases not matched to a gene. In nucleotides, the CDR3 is TGCGCCAGCAGCTTGGTTGGGGGACTACCGACCGGGGAGCTGTTTTTT. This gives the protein CASSLVGGLPTGELFF.

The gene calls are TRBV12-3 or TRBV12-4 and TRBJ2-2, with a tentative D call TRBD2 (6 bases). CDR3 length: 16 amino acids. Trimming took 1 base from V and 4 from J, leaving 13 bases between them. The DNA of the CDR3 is TGTGCCAGCAGTTTAGGTCCTAGCGCCACCACCGGGGAGCTGTTTTTT. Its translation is CASSLGPSATTGELFF.

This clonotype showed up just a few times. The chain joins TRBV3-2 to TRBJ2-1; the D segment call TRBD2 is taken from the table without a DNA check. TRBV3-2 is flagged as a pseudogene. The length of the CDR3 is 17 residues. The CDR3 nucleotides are TGTGCCAGCAGACCTGGGACTAGCGTTAGCTCCTACAATGAGCAGTTCTTC. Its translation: CASRPGTSVSSYNEQFF.

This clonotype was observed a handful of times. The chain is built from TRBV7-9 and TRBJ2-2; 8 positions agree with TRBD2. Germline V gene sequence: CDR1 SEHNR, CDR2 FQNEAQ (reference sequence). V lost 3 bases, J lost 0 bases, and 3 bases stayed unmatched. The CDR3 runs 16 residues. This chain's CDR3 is CASSFPGGTNTGELFF. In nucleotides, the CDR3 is TGTGCCAGCAGCTTCCCGGGGGGGACGAACACCGGGGAGCTGTTTTTT.

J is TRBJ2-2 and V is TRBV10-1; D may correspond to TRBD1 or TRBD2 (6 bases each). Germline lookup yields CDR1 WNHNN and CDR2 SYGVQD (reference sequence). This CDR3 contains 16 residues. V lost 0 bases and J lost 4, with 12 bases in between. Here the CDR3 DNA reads TGCGCCAGCAGTGAGTCAGGGGGACTCTCCACCGGGGAGCTGTTTTTT. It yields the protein CASSESGGLSTGELFF.

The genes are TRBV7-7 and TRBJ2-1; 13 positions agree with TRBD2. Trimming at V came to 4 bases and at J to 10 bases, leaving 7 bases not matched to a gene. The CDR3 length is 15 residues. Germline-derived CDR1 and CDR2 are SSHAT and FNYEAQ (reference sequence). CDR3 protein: CASSSGLAGSQEQFF. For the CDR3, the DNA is TGTGCCAGCAGCTCGGGACTAGCGGGATCGCAGGAGCAGTTCTTC.

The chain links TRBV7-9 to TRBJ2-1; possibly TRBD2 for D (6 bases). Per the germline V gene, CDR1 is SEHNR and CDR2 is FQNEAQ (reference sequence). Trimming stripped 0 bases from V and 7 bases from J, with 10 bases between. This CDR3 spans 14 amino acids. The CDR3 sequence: CASSLAGGSNEQFF. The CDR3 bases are TGTGCCAGCAGCTTAGCGGGGGGATCTAATGAGCAGTTCTTC.

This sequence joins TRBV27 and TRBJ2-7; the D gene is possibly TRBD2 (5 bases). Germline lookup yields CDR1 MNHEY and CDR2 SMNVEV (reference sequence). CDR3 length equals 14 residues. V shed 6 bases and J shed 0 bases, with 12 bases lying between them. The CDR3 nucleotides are TGTGCCAGCAGCCCTCGAGGGAGCTCCTACGAGCAGTACGTC. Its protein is CASSPRGSSYEQYV.

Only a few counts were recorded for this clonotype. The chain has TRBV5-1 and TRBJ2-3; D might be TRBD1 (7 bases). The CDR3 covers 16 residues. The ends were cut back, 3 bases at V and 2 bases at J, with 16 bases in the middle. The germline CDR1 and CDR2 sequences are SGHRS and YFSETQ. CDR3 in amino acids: CASSSGGSLATDTQYF. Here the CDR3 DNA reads TGCGCCAGCAGCTCAGGGGGGTCGCTAGCCACAGATACGCAGTATTTT.

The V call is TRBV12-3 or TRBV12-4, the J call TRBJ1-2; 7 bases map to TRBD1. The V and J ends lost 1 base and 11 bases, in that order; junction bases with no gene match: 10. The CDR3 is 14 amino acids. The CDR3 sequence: CASSLGIGTAGYTF. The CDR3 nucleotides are TGTGCCAGCAGTTTAGGTATTGGGACAGCTGGGTACACCTTC.

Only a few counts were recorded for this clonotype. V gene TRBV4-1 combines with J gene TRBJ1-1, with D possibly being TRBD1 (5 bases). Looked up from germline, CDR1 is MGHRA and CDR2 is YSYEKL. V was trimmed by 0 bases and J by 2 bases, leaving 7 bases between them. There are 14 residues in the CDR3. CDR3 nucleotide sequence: TGCGCCAGCAGCCAAGATTGGGGCAACACTGAAGCTTTCTTT. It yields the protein CASSQDWGNTEAFF.

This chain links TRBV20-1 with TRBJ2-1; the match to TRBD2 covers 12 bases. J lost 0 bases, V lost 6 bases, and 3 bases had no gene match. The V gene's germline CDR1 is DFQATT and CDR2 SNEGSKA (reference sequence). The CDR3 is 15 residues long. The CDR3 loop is CSARTSGASYNEQFF. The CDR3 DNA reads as TGCAGTGCCCGGACTAGCGGGGCCTCCTACAATGAGCAGTTCTTC.

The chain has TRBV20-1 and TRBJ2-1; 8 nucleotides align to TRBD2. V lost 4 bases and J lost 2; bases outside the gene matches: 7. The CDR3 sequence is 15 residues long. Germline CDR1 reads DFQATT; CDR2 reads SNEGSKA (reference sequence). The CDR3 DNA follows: TGCAGTGCTAACTTAGCGGGGTCAACCTACAATGAGCAGTTCTTC. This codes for CSANLAGSTYNEQFF.

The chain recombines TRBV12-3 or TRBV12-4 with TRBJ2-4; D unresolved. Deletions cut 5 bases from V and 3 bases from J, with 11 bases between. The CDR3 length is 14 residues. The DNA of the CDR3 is TGTGCCAGCAGTCAGCCTATGGTCAAAAACATTCAGTACTTC. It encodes CASSQPMVKNIQYF.

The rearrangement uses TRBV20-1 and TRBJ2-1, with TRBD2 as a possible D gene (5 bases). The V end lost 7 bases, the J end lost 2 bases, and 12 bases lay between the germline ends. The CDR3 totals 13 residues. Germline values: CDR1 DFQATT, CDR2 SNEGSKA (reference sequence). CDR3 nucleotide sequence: TGCAGTGAACCGGGGAAGGCCTACAATGAGCAGTTCTTC. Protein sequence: CSEPGKAYNEQFF.

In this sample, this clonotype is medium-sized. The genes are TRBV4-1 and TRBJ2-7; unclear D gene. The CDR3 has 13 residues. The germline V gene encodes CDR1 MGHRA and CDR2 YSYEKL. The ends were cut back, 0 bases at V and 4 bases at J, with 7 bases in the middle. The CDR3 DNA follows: TGCGCCAGCAGCCAAGACGGACCTTACGAGCAGTACTTC. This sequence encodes CASSQDGPYEQYF.